This TCR beta chain was recovered during a study of Graves' ophthalmopathy and Graves' hyperthyroidism. Study findings and constraints: Among expanded thyroid clonotypes above 0.001 frequency, most also occurred in blood.

Note on this clonotype: Its antigen remains unidentified.

Trimming pared 6 bases from V and 4 bases from J, leaving 7 bases between. Germline lookup yields CDR1 MGHDK and CDR2 SYGVNS. The CDR3 runs 12 residues. Using RNA transcripts, the TCR beta CDR3 regions were amplified. Second-round multiplex PCR followed a first-round RT-PCR using HTBI primers. Each CDR3 protein is one row after TCRdb ran MiXCR on the multiplex PCR reads. The data show hundreds of thousands of distinct CDR3 sequences, about two fifths seen once. Material for sequencing was peripheral blood. This chain links TRBV25-1 with TRBJ1-3; D unresolved. The sequence was collected from an adult man with Graves' ophthalmopathy. The CDR3 sequence is CASRETGNTIYF. In DNA, the CDR3 is TGTGCCAGCAGGGAGACGGGAAACACCATATATTTT.